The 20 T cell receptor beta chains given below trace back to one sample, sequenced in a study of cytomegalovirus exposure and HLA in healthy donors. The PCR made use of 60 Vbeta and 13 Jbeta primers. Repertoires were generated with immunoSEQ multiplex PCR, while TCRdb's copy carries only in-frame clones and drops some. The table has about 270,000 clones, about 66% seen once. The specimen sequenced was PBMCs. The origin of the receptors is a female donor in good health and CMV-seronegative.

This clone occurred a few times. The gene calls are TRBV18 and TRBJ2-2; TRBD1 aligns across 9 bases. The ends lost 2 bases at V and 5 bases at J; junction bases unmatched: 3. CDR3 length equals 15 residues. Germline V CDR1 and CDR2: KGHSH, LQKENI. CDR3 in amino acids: CASSPGGQGTGELFF. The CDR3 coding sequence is TGTGCCAGCTCACCAGGGGGACAGGGAACCGGGGAGCTGTTTTTT. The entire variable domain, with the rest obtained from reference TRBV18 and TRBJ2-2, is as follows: NAGVMQNPRHLVRRRGQEARLRCSPMKGHSHVYWYRQLPEEGLKFMVYLQKENIIDESGMPKERFSAEFPKEGPSILRIQQVVRGDSAAYFCASSPGGQGTGELFFGEGSRLTVL.

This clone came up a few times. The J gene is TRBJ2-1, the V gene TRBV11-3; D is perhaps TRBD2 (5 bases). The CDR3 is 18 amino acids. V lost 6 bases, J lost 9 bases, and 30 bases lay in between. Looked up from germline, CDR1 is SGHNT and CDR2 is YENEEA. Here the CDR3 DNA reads TGTGCCAGCAGTCTACTAACCCAGGCGGGCGATCGGGCGGGTGAGCAGTTCTTC. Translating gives CASSLLTQAGDRAGEQFF.

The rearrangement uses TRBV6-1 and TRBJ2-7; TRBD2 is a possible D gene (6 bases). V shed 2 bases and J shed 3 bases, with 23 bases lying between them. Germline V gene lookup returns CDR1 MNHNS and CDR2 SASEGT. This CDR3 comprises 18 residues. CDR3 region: CASSESIAERRGLYEQYF. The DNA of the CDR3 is TGTGCCAGCAGTGAATCTATAGCGGAGCGGAGAGGTCTCTACGAGCAGTACTTC.

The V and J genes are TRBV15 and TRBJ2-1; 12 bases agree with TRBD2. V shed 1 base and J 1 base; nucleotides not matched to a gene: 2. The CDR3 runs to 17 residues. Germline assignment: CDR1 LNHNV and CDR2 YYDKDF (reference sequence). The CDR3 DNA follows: TGTGCCACCAGCAGAGTCCTAGCGGGAGGGTCCTACAATGAGCAGTTCTTC. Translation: CATSRVLAGGSYNEQFF.

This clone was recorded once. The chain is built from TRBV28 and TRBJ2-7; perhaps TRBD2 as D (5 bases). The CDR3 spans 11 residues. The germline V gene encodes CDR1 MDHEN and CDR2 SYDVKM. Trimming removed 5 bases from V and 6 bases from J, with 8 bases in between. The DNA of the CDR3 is TGTGCCAGCAGTGGAGGAGGCGAGCAGTACTTC. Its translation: CASSGGGEQYF. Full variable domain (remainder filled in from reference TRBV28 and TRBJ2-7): DVKVTQSSRYLVKRTGEKVFLECVQDMDHENMFWYRQDPGLGLRLIYFSYDVKMKEKGDIPEGYSVSREKKERFSLILESASTNQTSMYLCASSGGGEQYFGPGTRLTVT.

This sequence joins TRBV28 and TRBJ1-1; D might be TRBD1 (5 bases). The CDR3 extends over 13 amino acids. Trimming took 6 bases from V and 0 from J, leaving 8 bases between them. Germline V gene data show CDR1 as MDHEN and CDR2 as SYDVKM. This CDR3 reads CASRKGMNTEAFF. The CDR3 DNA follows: TGTGCCAGCAGAAAGGGGATGAACACTGAAGCTTTCTTT.

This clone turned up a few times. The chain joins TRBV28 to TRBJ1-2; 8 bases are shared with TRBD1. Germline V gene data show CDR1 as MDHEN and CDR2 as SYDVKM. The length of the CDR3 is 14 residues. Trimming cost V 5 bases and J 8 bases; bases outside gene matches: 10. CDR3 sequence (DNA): TGTGCCAGCAGTCCGCCGGACAGGGAGAAGGGCTACACCTTC. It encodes CASSPPDREKGYTF.

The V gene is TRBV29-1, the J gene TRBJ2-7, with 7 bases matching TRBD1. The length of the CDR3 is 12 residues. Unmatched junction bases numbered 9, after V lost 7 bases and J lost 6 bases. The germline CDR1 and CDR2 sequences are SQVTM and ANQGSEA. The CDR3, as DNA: TGCAGCGGGTCCCGGGACAGTGCCGAGCAGTACTTC. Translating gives CSGSRDSAEQYF.

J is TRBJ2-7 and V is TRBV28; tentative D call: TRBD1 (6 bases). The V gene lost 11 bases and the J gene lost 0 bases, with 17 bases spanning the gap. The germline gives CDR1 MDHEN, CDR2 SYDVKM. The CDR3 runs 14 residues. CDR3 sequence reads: CAGSYRDNSYEQYF. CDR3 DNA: TGTGCCGGCTCCTACCGGGACAACTCCTACGAGCAGTACTTC.

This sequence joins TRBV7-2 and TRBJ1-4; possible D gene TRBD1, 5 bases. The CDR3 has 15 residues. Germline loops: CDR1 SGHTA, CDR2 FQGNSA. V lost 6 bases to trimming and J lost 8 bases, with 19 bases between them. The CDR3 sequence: CASRRQSGHFEKLFF. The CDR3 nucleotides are TGTGCCAGCAGGAGACAGTCAGGACATTTCGAAAAACTGTTTTTT.

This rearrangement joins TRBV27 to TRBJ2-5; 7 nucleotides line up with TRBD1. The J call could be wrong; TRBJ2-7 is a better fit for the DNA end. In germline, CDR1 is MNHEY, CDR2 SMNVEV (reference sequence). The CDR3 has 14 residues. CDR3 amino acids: CASSLRQGSYEQYF. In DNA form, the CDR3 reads TGTGCCAGCAGCCTCCGACAGGGCTCCTACGAGCAGTACTTC.

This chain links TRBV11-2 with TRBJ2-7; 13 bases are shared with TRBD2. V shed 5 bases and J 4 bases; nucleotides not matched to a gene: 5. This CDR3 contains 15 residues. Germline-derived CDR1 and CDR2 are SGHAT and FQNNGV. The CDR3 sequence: CASSDGTSGKYEQYF. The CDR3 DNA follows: TGTGCCAGCAGCGACGGGACTAGCGGGAAGTACGAGCAGTACTTC.

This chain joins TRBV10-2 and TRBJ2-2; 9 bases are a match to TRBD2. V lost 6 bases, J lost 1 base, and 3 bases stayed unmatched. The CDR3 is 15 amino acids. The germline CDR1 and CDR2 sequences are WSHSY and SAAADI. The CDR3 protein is CASREAGGNTGELFF. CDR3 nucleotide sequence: TGCGCCAGCAGGGAAGCGGGAGGGAACACCGGGGAGCTGTTTTTT.

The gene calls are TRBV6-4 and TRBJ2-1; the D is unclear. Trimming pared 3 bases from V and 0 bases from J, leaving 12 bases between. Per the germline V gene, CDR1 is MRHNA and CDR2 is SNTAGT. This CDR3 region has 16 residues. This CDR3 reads CASSEAPLGSYNEQFF. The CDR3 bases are TGTGCCAGCAGTGAAGCGCCTCTAGGCTCCTACAATGAGCAGTTCTTC.

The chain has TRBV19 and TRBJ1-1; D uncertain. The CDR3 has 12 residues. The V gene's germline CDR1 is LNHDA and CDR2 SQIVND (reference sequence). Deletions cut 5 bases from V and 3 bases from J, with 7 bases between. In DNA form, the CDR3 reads TGTGCCAGTAGTCGTCAGGACACTGAAGCTTTCTTT. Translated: CASSRQDTEAFF.

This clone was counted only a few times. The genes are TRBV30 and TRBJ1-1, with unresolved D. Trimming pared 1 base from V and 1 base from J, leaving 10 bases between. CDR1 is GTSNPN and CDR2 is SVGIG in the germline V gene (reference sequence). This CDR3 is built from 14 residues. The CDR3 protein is CAWSEDSRNTEAFF. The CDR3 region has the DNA TGTGCCTGGAGTGAAGATTCGAGGAACACTGAAGCTTTCTTT.

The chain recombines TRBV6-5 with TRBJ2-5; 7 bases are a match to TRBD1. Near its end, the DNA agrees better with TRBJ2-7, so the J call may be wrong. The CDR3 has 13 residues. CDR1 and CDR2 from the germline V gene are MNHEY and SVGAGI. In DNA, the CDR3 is TGTGCCAGCAGAAGGGGGCGGAGCTACGAGCAGTACTTC. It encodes CASRRGRSYEQYF.

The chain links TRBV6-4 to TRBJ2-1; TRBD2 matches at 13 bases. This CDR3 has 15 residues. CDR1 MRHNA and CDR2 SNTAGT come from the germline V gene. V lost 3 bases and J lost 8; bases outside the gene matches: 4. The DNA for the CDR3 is TGTGCCAGCAGTGAACTAGCGGGAGGGATCGATGAGCAGTTCTTC. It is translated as CASSELAGGIDEQFF.

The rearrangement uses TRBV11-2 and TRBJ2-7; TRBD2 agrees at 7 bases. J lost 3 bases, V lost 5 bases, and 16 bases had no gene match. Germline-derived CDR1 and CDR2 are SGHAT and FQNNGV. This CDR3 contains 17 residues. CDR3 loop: CASSPPRGASGRYEQYF. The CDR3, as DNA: TGTGCCAGCAGCCCCCCGCGTGGGGCTAGCGGACGCTACGAGCAGTACTTC.

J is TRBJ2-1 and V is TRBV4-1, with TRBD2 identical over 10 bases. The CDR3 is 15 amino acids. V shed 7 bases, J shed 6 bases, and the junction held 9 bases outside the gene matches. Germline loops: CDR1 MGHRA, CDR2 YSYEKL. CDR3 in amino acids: CASNRWTSGRNEQFF. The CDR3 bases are TGCGCCAGCAACCGTTGGACTAGCGGCCGCAATGAGCAGTTCTTC.